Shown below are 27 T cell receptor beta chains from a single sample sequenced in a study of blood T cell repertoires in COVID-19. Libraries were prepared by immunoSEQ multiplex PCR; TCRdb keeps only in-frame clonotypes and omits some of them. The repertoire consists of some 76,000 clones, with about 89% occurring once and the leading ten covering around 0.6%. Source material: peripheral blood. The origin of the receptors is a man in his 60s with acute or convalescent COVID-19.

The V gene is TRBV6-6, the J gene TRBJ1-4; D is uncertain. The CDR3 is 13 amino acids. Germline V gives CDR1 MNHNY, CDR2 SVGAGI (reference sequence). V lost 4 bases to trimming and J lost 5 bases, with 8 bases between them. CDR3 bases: TGTGCCAGCAGTTCACTGAGAAATGAAAAACTGTTTTTT. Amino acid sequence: CASSSLRNEKLFF.

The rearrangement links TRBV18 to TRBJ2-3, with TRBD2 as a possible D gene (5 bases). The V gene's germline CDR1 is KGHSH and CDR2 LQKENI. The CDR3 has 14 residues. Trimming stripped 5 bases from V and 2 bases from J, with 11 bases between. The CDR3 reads CASSRLGVTDTQYF. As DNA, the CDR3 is TGTGCCAGCTCAAGGTTGGGAGTCACAGATACGCAGTATTTT.

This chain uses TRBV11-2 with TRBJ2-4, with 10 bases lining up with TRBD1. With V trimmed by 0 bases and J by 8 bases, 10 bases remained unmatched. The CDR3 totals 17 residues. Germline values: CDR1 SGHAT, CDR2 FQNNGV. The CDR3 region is CASSLDRVGQGTYIQYF. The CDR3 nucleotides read TGTGCCAGCAGCTTAGATCGCGTGGGACAGGGGACGTACATTCAGTACTTC. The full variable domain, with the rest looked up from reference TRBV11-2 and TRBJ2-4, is EAGVAQSPRYKIIEKRQSVAFWCNPISGHATLYWYQQILGQGPKLLIQFQNNGVVDDSQLPKDRFSAERLKGVDSTLKIQPAKLEDSAVYLCASSLDRVGQGTYIQYFGAGTRLSVL.

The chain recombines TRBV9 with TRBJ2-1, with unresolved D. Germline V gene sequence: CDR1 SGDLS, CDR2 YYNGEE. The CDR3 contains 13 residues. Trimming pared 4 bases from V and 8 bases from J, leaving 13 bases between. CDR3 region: CASSPRLVDEQFF. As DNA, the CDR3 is TGTGCCAGCAGCCCCCGTCTAGTGGATGAGCAGTTCTTC.

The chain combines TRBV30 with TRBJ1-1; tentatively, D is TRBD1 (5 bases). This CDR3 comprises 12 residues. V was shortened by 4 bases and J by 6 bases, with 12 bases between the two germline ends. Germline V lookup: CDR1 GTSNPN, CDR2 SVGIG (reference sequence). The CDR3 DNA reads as TGTGCCTGGAACCACGGGGGACCTGAAGCTTTCTTT. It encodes CAWNHGGPEAFF.

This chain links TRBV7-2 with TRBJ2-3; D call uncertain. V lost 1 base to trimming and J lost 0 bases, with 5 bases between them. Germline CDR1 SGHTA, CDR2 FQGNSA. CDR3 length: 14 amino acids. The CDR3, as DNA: TGTGCCAGCAGCTTAGTATCTAGCACAGATACGCAGTATTTT. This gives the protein CASSLVSSTDTQYF.

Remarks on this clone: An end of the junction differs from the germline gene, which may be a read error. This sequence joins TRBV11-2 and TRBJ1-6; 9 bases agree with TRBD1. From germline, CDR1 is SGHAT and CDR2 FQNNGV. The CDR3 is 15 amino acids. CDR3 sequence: CASSLEGTGNSPLHF. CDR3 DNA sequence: TGTGCCAGCAGCCTAGAGGGGACAGGGAATTCACCCCTCCACTTT. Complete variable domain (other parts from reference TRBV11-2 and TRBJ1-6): EAGVAQSPRYKIIEKRQSVAFWCNPISGHATLYWYQQILGQGPKLLIQFQNNGVVDDSQLPKDRFSAERLKGVDSTLKIQPAKLEDSAVYLCASSLEGTGNSPLHFGNGTRLTVT.

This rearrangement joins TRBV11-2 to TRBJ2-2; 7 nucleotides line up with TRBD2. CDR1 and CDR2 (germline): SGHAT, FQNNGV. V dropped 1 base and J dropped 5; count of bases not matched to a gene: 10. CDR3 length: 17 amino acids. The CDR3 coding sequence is TGTGCCAGCAGCTTAGCTCCAGGGAGGGTTGGTACCGGGGAGCTGTTTTTT. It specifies CASSLAPGRVGTGELFF.

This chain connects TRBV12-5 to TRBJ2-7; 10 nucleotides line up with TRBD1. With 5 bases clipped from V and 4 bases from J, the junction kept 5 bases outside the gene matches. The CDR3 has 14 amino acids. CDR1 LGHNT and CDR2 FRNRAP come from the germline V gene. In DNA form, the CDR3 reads TGTGCTAGTGGTCCGGGACAGGGGCGGTACGAGCAGTACTTC. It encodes CASGPGQGRYEQYF.

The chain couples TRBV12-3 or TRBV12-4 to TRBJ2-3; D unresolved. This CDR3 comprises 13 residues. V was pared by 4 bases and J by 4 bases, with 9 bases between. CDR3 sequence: CASSSPLSDTQYF. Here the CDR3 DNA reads TGTGCCAGCAGTTCCCCCCTTTCAGATACGCAGTATTTT.

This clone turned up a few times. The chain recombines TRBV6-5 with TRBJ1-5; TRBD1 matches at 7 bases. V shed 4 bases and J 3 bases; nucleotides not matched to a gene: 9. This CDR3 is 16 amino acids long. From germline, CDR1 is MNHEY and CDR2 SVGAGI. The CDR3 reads CASSSIQGTANQPQHF. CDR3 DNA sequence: TGTGCCAGCAGTTCCATACAGGGGACGGCCAATCAGCCCCAGCATTTT.

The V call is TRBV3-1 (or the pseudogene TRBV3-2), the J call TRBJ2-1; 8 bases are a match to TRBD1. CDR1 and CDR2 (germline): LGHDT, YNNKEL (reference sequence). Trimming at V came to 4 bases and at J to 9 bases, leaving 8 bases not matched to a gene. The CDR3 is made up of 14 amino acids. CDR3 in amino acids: CASSPGQGSTEQFF. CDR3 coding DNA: TGTGCCAGCAGCCCCGGACAGGGTAGTACTGAGCAGTTCTTC.

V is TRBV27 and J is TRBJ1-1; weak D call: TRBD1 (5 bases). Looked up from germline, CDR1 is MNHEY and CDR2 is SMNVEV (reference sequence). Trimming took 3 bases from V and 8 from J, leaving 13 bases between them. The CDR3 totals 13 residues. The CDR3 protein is CASSFGVGGEAFF. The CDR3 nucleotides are TGTGCCAGCAGTTTTGGGGTCGGGGGGGAAGCTTTCTTT.

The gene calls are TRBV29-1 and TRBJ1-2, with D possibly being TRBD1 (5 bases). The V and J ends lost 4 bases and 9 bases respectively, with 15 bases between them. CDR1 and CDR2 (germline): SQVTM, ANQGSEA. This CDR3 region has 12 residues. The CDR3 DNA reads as TGCAGCGTTGTTCTGGCTGGGGGGAGCTACACCTTC. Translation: CSVVLAGGSYTF.

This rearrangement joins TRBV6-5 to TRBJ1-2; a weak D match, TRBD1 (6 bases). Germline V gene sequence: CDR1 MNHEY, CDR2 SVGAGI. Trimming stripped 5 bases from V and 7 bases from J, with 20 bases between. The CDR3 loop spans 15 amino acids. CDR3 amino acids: CASSPSQGRGSGYTF. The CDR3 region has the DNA TGTGCCAGCAGTCCGTCTCAGGGTAGGGGGTCTGGCTACACCTTC.

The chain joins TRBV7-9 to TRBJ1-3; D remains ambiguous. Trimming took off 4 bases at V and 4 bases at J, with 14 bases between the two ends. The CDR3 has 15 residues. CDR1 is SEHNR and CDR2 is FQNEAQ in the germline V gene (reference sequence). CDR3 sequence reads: CASSSSTKRGNTIYF. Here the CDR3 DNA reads TGTGCCAGCAGCTCCTCGACCAAGAGGGGAAACACCATATATTTT.

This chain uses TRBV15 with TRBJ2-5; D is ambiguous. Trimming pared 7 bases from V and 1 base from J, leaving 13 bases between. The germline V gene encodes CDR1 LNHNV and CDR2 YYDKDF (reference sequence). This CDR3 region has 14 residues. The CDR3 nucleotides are TGTGCCACCAAGCCAGGCAACGCCCAAGAGACCCAGTACTTC. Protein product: CATKPGNAQETQYF.

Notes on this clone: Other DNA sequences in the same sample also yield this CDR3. The CDR3 region has the DNA TGTGCCAGTAGCCCCGGGACAGGGAACACCGGGGAGCTGTTTTTT. Encoded protein: CASSPGTGNTGELFF. This chain links TRBV19 with TRBJ2-2, with 8 bases lining up with TRBD1. V was clipped by 6 bases and J by 1 base; unmatched bases: 4. CDR3 length: 15 amino acids. CDR1 is LNHDA, CDR2 SQIVND, per germline (reference sequence). Supplemented by reference TRBV19 and TRBJ2-2, the full variable domain reads DGGITQSPKYLFRKEGQNVTLSCEQNLNHDAMYWYRQDPGQGLRLIYYSQIVNDFQKGDIAEGYSVSREKKESFPLTVTSAQKNPTAFYLCASSPGTGNTGELFFGEGSRLTVL.

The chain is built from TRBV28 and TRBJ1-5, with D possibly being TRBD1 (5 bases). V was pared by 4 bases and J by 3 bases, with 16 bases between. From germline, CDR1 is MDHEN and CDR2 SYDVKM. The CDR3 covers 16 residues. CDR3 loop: CASSYHPTELNQPQHF. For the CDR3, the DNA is TGTGCCAGCAGTTACCATCCGACAGAGCTCAATCAGCCCCAGCATTTT. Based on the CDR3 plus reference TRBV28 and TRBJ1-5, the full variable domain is DVKVTQSSRYLVKRTGEKVFLECVQDMDHENMFWYRQDPGLGLRLIYFSYDVKMKEKGDIPEGYSVSREKKERFSLILESASTNQTSMYLCASSYHPTELNQPQHFGDGTRLSIL.

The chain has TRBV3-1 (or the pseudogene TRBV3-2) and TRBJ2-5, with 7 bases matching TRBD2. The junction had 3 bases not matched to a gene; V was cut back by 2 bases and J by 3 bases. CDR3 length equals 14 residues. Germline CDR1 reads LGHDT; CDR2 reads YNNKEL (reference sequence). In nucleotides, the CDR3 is TGTGCCAGCAGCCAATGGCTAGCGGAAGAGACCCAGTACTTC. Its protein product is CASSQWLAEETQYF.

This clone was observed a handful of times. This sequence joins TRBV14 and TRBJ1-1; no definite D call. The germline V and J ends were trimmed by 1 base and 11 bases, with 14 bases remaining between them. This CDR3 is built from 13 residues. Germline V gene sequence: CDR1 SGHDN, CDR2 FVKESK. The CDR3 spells CASSQGNLRMAFF. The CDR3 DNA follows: TGTGCCAGCAGCCAAGGGAATCTGCGGATGGCTTTCTTT.

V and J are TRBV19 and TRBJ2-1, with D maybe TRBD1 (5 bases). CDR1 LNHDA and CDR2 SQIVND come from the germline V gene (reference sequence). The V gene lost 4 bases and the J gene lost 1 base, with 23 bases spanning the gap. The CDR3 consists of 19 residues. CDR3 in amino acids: CASSTPSGVGARSYNEQFF. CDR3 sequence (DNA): TGTGCCAGTAGTACACCAAGTGGGGTAGGGGCGCGGTCCTACAATGAGCAGTTCTTC.

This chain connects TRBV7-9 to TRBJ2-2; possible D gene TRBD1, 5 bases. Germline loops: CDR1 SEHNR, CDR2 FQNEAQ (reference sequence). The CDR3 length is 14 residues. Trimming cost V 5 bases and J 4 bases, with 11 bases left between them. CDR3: CASSLRESTGELFF. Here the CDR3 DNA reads TGTGCCAGCAGCCTCAGGGAAAGCACCGGGGAGCTGTTTTTT.

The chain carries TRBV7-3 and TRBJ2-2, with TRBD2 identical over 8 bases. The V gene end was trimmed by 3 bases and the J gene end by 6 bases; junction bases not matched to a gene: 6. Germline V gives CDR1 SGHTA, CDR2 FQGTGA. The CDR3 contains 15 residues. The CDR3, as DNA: TGTGCCAGCAGCTTGTATCCAGCGGGAGCCGGGGAGCTGTTTTTT. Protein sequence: CASSLYPAGAGELFF. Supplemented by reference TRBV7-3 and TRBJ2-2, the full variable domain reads GAGVSQTPSNKVTEKGKYVELRCDPISGHTALYWYRQSLGQGPEFLIYFQGTGAADDSGLPNDRFFAVRPEGSVSTLKIQRTERGDSAVYLCASSLYPAGAGELFFGEGSRLTVL.

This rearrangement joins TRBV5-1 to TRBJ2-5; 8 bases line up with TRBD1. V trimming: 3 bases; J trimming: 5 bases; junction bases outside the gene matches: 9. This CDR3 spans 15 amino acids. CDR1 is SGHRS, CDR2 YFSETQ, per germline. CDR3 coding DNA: TGCGCCAGCAGCTCTGGACAGGGTAAGACGGAGACCCAGTACTTC. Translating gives CASSSGQGKTETQYF.

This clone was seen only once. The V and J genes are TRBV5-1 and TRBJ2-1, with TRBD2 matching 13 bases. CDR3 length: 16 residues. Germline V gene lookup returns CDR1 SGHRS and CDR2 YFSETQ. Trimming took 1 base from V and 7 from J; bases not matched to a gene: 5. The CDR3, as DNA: TGCGCCAGCAGCTTGACTAGCGGGGGGGCCGGGAATGAGCAGTTCTTC. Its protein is CASSLTSGGAGNEQFF.

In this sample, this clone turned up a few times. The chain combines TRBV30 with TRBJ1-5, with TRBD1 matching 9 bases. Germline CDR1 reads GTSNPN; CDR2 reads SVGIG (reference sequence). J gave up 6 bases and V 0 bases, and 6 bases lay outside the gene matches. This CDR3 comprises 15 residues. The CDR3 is CAWSVRRQGGQPQHF. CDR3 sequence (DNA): TGTGCCTGGAGTGTACGGAGACAGGGGGGTCAGCCCCAGCATTTT.